This paragraph covers one T cell receptor beta chain sequence. As yet, its antigen is unknown. This record comes from a study of post-analysis software for immune sequencing data. Study findings and constraints: Controls significantly exceeded multiple sclerosis patients in normalized Chao1 diversity. About five TRBV segments appeared more often in patients than in controls, and TRBV5-6, TRBV5-1 and TRBV20-1 were among these.

The CDR3 runs to 13 residues. The germline V gene has CDR1 KGHDR and CDR2 SFDVKD. Trimming took off 2 bases at V and 8 bases at J, with 11 bases between the two ends. The TCR beta cDNA libraries carried unique molecular identifiers. It was from about 1 to 10 million T cells that 450,000 to 550,000 cDNA molecules came. Each CDR3 protein is one row after TCRdb ran MiXCR on the PCR reads. The sample contains roughly 700,000 distinct CDR3 sequences, 30% of which appear only once. This chain joins TRBV24-1 and TRBJ1-2; D not resolved. This TCR derives from a girl aged 5 to 17 with multiple sclerosis. Sequencing was performed on blood. CDR3 residues: CATSDYPLAGYTF. The CDR3 DNA follows: TGTGCCACCAGTGATTACCCTCTCGCGGGCTACACCTTC.